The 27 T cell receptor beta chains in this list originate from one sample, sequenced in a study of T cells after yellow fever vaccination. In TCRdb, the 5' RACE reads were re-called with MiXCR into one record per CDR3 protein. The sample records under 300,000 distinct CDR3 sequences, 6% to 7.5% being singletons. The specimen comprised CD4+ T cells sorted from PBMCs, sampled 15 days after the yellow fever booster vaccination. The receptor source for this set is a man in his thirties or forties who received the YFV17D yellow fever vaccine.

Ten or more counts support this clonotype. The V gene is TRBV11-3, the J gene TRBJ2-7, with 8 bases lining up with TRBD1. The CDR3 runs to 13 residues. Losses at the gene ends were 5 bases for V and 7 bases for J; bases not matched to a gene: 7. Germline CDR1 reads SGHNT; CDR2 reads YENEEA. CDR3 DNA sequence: TGTGCCAGCAGCCCCGGGACAGGTGGGGAGCAGTACTTC. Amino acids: CASSPGTGGEQYF.

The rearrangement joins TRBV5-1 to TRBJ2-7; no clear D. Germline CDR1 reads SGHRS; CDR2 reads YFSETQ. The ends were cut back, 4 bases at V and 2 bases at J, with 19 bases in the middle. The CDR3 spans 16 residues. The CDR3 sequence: CASSTYYPRYTYEQYF. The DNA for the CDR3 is TGCGCCAGCAGCACCTACTATCCTAGATACACCTACGAGCAGTACTTC.

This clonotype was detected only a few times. The CDR3 spells CASSQAGQGKNTEAFF. For the CDR3, the DNA is TGTGCCAGCAGCCAAGCCGGACAGGGAAAGAACACTGAAGCTTTCTTT. The chain combines TRBV14 with TRBJ1-1, with 8 bases identical to TRBD1. Germline V CDR1 and CDR2: SGHDN, FVKESK. The CDR3 is 16 residues long. Trimming took 1 base from V and 1 from J; bases not matched to a gene: 5.

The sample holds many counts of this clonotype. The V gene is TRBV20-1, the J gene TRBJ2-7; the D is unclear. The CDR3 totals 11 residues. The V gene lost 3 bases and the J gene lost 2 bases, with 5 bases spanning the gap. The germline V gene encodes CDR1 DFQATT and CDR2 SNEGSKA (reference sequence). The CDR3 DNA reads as TGCAGTGCTAGCGGAACCTACGAGCAGTACTTC. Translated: CSASGTYEQYF.

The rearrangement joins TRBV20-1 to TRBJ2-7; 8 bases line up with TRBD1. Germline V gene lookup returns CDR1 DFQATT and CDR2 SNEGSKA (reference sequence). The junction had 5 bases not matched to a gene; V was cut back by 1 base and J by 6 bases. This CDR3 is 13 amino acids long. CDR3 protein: CSARVAGTGEQYF. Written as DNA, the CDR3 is TGCAGTGCTAGAGTAGCCGGGACAGGCGAGCAGTACTTC.

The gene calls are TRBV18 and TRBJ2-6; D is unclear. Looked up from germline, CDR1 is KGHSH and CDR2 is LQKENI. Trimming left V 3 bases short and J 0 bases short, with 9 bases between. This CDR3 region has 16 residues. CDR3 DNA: TGTGCCAGCTCACCCTCAGCTCTCTCTGGGGCCAACGTCCTGACTTTC. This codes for CASSPSALSGANVLTF.

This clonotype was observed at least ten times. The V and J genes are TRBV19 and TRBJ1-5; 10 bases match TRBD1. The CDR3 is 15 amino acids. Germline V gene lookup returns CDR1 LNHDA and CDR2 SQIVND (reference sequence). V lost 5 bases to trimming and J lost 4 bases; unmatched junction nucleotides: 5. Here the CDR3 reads CASSLGDRGNQPQHF. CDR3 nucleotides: TGTGCCAGTAGTCTGGGGGACAGGGGTAATCAGCCCCAGCATTTT.

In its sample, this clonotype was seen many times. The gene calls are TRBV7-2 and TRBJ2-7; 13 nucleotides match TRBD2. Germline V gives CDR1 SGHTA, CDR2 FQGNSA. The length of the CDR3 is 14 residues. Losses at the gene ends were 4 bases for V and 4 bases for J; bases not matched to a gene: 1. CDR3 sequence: CASSSGLAGYEQYF. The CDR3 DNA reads TGTGCCAGCAGCTCGGGACTAGCGGGATACGAGCAGTACTTC.

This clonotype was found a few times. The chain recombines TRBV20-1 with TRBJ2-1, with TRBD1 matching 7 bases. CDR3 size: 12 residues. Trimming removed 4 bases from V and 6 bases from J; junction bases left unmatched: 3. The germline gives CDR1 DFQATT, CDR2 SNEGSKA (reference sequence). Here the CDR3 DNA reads TGCAGTGCTAAGGACAGGCCCAATGAGCAGTTCTTC. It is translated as CSAKDRPNEQFF.

CDR3 in amino acids: CASSFSILETQYF. For the CDR3, the DNA is TGTGCCAGCAGCTTCTCAATTCTAGAGACCCAGTACTTC. J is TRBJ2-5 and V is TRBV7-2, with D unclear. This CDR3 is 13 amino acids long. From germline, CDR1 is SGHTA and CDR2 FQGNSA. The V and J ends lost 3 bases and 4 bases respectively, with 9 bases between them.

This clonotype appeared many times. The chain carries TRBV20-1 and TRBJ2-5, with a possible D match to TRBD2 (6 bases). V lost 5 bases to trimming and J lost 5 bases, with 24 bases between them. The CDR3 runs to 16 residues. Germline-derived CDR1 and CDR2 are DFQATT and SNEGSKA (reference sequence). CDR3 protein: CSAGGAQTGFIETQYF. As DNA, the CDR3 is TGCAGTGCTGGCGGGGCGCAGACCGGATTTATTGAGACCCAGTACTTC.

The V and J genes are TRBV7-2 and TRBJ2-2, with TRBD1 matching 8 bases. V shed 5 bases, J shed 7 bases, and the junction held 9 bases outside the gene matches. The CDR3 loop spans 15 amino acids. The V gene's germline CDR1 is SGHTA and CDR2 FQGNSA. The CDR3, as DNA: TGTGCCAGCAGCGCCGACAGGGGAAAGGGCGGGGAGCTGTTTTTT. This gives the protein CASSADRGKGGELFF.

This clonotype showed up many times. The CDR3 sequence: CASSEGAFF. CDR3 bases: TGCGCCAGCAGTGAGGGGGCTTTCTTT. V usage is TRBV10-1 and J usage is TRBJ1-1; D is uncertain. Germline CDR1 reads WNHNN; CDR2 reads SYGVQD (reference sequence). The CDR3 contains 9 residues. The ends were cut back, 2 bases at V and 11 bases at J, with 3 bases in the middle.

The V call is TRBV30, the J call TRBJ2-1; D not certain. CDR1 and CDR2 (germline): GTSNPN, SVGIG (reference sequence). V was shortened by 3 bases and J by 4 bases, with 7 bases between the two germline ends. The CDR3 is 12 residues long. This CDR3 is CAWRSTYNEQFF. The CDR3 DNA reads TGTGCCTGGAGATCCACATACAATGAGCAGTTCTTC.

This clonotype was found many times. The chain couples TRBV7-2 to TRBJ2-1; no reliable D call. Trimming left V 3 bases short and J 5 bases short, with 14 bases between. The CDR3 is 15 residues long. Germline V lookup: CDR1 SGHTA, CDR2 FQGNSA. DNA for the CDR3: TGTGCCAGCAGCTTCACCCCGGGCAGAGACAATGAGCAGTTCTTC. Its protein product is CASSFTPGRDNEQFF.

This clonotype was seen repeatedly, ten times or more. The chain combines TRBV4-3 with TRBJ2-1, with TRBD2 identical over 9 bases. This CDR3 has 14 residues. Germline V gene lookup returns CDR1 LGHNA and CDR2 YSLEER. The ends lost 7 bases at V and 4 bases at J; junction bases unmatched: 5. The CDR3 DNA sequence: TGCGCCAGCAATCCGGGACTAGCTTACAATGAGCAGTTCTTC. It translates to CASNPGLAYNEQFF.

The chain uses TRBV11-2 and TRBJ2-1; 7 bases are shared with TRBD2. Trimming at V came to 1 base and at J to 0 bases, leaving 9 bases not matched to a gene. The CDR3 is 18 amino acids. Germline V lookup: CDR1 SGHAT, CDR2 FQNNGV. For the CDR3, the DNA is TGTGCCAGCAGCTTAGTTGGAGCGGGGAGGGTCTCCTACAATGAGCAGTTCTTC. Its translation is CASSLVGAGRVSYNEQFF.

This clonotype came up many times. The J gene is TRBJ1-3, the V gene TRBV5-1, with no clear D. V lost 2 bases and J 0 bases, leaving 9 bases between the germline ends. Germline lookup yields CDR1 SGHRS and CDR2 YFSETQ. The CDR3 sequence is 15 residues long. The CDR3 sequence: CASSFQRASGNTIYF. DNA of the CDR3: TGCGCCAGCAGCTTCCAAAGGGCCTCTGGAAACACCATATATTTT.

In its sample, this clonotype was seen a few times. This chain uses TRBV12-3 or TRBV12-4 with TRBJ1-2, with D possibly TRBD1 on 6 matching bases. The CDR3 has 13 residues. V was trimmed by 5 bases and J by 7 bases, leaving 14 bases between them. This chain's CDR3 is CASSPGRGSGYTF. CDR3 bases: TGTGCCAGCAGTCCAGGCAGGGGTTCTGGCTACACCTTC.

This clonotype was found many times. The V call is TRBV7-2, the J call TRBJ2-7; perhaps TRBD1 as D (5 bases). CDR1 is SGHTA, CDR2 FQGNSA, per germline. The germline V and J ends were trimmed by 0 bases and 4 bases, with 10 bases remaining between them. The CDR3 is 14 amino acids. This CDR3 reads CASSLAQGRYEQYF. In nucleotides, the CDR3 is TGTGCCAGCAGCTTAGCCCAGGGTCGGTACGAGCAGTACTTC.

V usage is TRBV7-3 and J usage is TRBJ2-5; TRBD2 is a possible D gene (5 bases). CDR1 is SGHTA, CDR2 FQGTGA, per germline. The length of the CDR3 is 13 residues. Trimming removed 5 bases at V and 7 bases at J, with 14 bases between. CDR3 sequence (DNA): TGTGCCAGCAGCCCGCTTTCTGAGGGGACCCAGTACTTC. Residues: CASSPLSEGTQYF.

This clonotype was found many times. CDR3 residues: CASSLGVSGGSYEQYF. The CDR3 DNA reads as TGTGCCAGCAGCTTAGGTGTTAGCGGGGGCTCCTACGAGCAGTACTTC. The rearrangement uses TRBV11-2 and TRBJ2-7; 9 bases map to TRBD2. The CDR3 covers 16 residues. CDR1 SGHAT and CDR2 FQNNGV come from the germline V gene. J was trimmed by 0 bases and V by 1 base; bases with no gene match: 4.

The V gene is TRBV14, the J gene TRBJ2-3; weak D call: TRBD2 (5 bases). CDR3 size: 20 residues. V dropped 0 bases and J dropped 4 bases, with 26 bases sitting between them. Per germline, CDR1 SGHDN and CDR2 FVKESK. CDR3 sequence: CASSQDPRKLRGSLSDTQYF. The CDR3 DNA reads TGTGCCAGCAGCCAAGATCCCCGGAAGCTAAGAGGGAGTCTCTCAGATACGCAGTATTTT.

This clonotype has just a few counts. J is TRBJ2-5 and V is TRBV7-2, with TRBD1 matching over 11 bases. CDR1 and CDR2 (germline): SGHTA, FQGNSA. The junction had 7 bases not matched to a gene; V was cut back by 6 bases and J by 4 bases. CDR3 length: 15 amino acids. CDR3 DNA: TGTGCCAGCAGACGGGACAGGGGGGTGGTAGAGACCCAGTACTTC. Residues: CASRRDRGVVETQYF.

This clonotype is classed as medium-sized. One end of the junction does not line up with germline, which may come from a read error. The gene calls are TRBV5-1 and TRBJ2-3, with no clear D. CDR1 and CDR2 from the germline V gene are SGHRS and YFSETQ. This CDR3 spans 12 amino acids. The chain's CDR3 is CASSLSTDTQYF. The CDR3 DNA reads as TGTGCCAGCAGTTTAAGCACAGATACGCAGTATTTT.

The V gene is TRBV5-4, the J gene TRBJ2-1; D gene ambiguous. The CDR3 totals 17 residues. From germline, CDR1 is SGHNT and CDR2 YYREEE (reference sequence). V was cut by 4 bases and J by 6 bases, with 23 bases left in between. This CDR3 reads CASSPGGRTPSGNEQFF. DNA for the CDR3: TGTGCCAGCAGCCCGGGCGGAAGGACCCCCTCGGGCAATGAGCAGTTCTTC.

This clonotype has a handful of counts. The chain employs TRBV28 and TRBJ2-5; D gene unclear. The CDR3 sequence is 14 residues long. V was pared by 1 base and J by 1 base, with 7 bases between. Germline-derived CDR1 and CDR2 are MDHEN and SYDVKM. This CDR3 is CASSLSPGQETQYF. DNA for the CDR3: TGTGCCAGCAGTTTATCCCCGGGCCAAGAGACCCAGTACTTC.